The following is a T cell receptor beta chain sequence with its context. The entry originates in a study of blood T cell repertoires in COVID-19. The overall study: From T cells, B-cell-depleted T cells, or PBMCs came the material, which was cDNA or gDNA.

Only in-frame clones appear in the TCRdb table, and some are missing; sequencing was by immunoSEQ multiplex PCR. Among tens of thousands of clones, 88% were seen once, and the ten largest hold roughly 4.6%. Between the trimmed V and J ends, which lost 2 bases and 6 bases, there was a span of 13 bases. This CDR3 spans 14 amino acids. Germline assignment: CDR1 LNHDA and CDR2 SQIVND (reference sequence). The sample consisted of peripheral blood. This TCR was sampled from a human donor in a cohort sampled during active COVID-19. The chain links TRBV19 to TRBJ1-1; weak D call: TRBD1 (5 bases). In DNA, the CDR3 is TGTGCCAGTAGTATACAGGGCGATTCTCCTGAAGCTTTCTTT. Protein: CASSIQGDSPEAFF.